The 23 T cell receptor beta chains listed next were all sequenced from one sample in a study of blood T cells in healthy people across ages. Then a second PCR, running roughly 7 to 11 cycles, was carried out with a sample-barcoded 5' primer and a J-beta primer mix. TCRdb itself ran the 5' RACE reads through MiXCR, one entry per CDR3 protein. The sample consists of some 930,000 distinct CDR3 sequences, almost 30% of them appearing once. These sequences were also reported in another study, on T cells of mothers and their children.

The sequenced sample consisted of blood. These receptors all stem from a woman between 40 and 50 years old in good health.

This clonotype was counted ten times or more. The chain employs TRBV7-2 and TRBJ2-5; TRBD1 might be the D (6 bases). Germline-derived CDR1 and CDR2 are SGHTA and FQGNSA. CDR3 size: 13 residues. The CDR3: CSVGQGLQETQYF. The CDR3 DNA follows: TGTTCGGTAGGGCAGGGGTTACAAGAGACCCAGTACTTC.

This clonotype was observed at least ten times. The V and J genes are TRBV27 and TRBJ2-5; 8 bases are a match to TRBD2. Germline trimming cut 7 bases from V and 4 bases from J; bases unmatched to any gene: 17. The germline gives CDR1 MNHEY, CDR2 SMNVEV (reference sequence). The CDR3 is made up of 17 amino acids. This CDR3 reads CASTLAAAAGGPETQYF. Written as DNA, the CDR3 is TGTGCCAGCACGTTAGCCGCGGCCGCGGGGGGACCAGAGACCCAGTACTTC.

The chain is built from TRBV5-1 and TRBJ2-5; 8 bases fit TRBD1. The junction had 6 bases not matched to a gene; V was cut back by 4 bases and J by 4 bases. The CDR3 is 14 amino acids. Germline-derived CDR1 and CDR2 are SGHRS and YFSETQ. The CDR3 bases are TGCGCCAGCAGCCCCGACAGGGGAGCAGAGACCCAGTACTTC. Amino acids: CASSPDRGAETQYF. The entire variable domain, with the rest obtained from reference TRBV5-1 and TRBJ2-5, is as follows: KAGVTQTPRYLIKTRGQQVTLSCSPISGHRSVSWYQQTPGQGLQFLFEYFSETQRNKGNFPGRFSGRQFSNSRSEMNVSTLELGDSALYLCASSPDRGAETQYFGPGTRLLVL.

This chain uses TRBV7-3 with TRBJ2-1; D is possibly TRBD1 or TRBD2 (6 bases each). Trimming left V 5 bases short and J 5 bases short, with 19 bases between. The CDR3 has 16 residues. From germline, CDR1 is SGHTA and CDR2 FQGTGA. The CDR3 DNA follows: TGTGCCAGCAGCCTTAGGTCGGGGGCCGCAGACAATGAGCAGTTCTTC. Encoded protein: CASSLRSGAADNEQFF.

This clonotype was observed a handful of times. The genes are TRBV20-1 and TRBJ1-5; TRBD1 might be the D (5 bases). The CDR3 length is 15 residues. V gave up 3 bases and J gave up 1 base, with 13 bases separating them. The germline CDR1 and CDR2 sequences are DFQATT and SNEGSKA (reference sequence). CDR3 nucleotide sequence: TGCAGTGCTAGCCTTCAGGGAGGAAGCAATCAGCCCCAGCATTTT. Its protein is CSASLQGGSNQPQHF.

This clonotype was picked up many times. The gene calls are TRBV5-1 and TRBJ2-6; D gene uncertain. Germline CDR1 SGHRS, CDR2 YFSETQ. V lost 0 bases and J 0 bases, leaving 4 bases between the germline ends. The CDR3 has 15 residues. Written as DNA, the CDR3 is TGCGCCAGCAGCTTGGAGGCCTCTGGGGCCAACGTCCTGACTTTC. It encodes CASSLEASGANVLTF. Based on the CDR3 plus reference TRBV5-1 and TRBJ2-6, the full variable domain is KAGVTQTPRYLIKTRGQQVTLSCSPISGHRSVSWYQQTPGQGLQFLFEYFSETQRNKGNFPGRFSGRQFSNSRSEMNVSTLELGDSALYLCASSLEASGANVLTFGAGSRLTVL.

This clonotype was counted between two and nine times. The CDR3: CASSIAGQGSYGYTF. CDR3 nucleotide sequence: TGTGCCAGTAGTATCGCGGGACAGGGAAGCTATGGCTACACCTTC. The rearrangement links TRBV19 to TRBJ1-2; TRBD1 agrees at 9 bases. The V segment lost 3 bases and the J segment 4 bases; nucleotides outside the gene matches: 6. The CDR3 loop spans 15 amino acids. Germline V gene lookup returns CDR1 LNHDA and CDR2 SQIVND (reference sequence).

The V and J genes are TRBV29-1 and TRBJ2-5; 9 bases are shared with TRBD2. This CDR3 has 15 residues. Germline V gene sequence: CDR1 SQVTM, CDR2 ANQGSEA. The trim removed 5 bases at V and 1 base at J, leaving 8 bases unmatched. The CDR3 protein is CSVTRAGGIQETQYF. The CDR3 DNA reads TGCAGCGTTACTCGAGCGGGGGGCATCCAAGAGACCCAGTACTTC.

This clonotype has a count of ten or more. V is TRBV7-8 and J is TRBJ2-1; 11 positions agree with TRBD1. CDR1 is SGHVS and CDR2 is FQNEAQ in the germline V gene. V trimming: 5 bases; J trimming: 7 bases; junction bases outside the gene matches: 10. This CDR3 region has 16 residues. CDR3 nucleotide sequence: TGTGCCAGCAGCCGAGGGACAGGGGGTTTTGGGAATGAGCAGTTCTTC. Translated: CASSRGTGGFGNEQFF.

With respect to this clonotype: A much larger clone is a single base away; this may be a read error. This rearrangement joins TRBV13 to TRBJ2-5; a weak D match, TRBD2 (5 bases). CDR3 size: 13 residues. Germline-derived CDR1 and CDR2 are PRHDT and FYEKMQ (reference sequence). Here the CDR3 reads CASSSGIQEAQYF. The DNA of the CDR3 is TGTGCCAGCAGCTCCGGGATCCAAGAGGCCCAGTACTTC. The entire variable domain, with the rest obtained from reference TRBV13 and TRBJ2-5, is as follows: AAGVIQSPRHLIKEKRETATLKCYPIPRHDTVYWYQQGPGQDPQFLISFYEKMQSDKGSIPDRFSAQQFSDYHSELNMSSLELGDSALYFCASSSGIQEAQYFGPGTRLLVL.

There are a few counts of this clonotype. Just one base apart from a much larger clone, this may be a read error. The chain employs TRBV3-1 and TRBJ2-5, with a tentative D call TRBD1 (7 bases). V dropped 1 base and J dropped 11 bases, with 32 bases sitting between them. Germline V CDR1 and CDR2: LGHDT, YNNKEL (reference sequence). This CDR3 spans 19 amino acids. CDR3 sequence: CASSQGSRGANYYYNEQYF. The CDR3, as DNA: TGTGCCAGCAGCCAAGGGAGCAGGGGGGCCAACTACTACTACAATGAGCAGTACTTC.

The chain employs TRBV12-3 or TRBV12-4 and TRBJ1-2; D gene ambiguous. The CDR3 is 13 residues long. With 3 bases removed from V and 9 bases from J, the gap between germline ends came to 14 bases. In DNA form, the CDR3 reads TGTGCCAGCAGTTTTTGGGCTCGGAATAGCTACACCTTC. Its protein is CASSFWARNSYTF.

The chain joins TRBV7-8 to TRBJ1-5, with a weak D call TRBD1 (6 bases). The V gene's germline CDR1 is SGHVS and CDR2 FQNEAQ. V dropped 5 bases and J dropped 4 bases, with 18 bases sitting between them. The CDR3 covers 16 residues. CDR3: CASSPRTALLNQPQHF. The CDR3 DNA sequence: TGTGCCAGCAGCCCGCGGACAGCCCTCTTAAATCAGCCCCAGCATTTT.

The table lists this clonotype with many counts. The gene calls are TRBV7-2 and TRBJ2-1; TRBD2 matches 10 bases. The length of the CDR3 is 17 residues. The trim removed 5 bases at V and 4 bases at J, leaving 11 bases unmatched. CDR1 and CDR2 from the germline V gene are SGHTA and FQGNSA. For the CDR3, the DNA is TGTGCCAGCAGCACCCAACTAGCGGGGACCCGATACAATGAGCAGTTCTTC. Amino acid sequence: CASSTQLAGTRYNEQFF.

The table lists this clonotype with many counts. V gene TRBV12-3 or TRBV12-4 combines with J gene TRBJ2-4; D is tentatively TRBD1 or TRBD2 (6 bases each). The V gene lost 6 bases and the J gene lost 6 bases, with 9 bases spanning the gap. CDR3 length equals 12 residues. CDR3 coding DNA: TGTGCCAGCAGAGGGGGGTTAAACATTCAGTACTTC. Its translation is CASRGGLNIQYF.

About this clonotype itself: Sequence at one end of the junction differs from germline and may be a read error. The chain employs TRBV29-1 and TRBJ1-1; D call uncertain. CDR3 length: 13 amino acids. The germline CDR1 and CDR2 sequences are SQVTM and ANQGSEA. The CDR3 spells CSVEARLNAEAFF. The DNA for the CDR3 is TGCAGCGTTGAGGCACGGTTGAACGCTGAAGCTTTCTTT.

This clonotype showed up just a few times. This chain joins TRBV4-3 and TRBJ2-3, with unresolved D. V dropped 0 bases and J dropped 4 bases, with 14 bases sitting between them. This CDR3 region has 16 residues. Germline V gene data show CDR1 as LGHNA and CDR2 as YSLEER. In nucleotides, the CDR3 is TGCGCCAGCAGCCAAGATATCTCCACTGGGGCAGATACGCAGTATTTT. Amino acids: CASSQDISTGADTQYF.

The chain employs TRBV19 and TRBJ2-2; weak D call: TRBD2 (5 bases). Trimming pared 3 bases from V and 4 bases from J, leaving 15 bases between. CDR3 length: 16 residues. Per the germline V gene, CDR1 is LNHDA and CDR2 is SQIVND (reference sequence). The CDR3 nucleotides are TGTGCCAGTAGTATCGGGGTACAATTAAGCACCGGGGAGCTGTTTTTT. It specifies CASSIGVQLSTGELFF.

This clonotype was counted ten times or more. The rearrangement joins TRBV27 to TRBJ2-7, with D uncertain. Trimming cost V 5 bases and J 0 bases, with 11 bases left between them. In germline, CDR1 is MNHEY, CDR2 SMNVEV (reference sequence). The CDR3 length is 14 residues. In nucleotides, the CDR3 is TGTGCCAGCAGTCCTATAGACGGCTCCTACGAGCAGTACTTC. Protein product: CASSPIDGSYEQYF.

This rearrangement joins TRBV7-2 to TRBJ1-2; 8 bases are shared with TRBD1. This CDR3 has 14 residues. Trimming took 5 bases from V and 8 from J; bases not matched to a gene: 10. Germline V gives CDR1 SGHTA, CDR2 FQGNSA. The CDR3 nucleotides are TGTGCCAGCAGCCGCGCCAATAGACAGGGGGGCTACACCTTC. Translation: CASSRANRQGGYTF.

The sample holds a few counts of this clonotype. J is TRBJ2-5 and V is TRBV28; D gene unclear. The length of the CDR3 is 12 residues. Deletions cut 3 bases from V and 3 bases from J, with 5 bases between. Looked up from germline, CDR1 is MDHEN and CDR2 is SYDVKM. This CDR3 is CASSFQEETQYF. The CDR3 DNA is TGTGCCAGCAGTTTCCAAGAAGAGACCCAGTACTTC.

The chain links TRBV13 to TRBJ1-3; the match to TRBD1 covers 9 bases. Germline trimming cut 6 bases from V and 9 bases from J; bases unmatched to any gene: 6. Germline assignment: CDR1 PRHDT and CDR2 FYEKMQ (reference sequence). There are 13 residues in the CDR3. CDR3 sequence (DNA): TGTGCCAGCAGAGCGGGACAGGGAGCCACCATATATTTT. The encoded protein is CASRAGQGATIYF.

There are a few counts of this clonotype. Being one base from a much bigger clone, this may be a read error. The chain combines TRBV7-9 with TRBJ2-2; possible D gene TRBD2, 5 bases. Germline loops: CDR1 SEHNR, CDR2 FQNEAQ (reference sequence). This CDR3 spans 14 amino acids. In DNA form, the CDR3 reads TGTGCCAGCAGCTTAGTGGCGGTAGCCGGGGAGCGGTTTTTT. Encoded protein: CASSLVAVAGERFF.